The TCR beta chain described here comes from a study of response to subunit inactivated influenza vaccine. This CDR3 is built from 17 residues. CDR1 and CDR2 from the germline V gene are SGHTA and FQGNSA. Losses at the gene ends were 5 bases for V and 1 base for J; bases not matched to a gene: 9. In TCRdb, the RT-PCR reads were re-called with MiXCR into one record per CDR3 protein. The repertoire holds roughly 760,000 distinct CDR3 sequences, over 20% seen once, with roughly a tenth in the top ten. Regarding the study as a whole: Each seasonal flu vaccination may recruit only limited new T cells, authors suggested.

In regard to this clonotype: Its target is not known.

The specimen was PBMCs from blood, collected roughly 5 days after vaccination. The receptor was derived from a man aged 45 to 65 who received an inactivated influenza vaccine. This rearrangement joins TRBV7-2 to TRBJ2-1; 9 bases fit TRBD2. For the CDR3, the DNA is TGTGCCAGCAGCCTCGCCGCAGCGGGGGGTTCCTACAATGAGCAGTTCTTC. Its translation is CASSLAAAGGSYNEQFF.